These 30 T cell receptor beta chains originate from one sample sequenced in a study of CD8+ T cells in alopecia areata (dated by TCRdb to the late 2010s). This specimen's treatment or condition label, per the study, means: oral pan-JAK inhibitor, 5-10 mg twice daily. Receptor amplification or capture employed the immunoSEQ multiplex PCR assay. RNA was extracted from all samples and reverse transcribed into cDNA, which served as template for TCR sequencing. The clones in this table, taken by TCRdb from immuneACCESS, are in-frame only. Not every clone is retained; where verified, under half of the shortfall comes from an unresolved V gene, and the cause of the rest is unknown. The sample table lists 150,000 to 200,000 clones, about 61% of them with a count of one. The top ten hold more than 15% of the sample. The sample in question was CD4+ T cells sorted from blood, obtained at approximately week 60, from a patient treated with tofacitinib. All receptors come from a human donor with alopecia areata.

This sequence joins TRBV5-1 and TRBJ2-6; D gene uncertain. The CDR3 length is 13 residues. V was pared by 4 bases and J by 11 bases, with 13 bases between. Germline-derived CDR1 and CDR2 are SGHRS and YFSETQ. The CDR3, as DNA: TGCGCCAGCAGCGAGGCAGGTGCACACGTCCTGACTTTC. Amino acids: CASSEAGAHVLTF.

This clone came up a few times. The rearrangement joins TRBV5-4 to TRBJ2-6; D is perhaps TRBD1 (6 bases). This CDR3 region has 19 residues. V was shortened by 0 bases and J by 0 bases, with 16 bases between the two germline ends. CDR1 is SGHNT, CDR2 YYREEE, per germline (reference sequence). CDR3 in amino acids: CASSLAPQGRSSGANVLTF. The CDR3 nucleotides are TGTGCCAGCAGCTTGGCCCCACAGGGTAGAAGCTCTGGGGCCAACGTCCTGACTTTC.

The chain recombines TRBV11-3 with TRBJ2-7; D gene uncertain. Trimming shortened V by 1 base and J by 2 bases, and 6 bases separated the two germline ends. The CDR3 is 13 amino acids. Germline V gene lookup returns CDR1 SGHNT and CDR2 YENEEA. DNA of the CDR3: TGTGCCAGCAGCTTAGGAAGTACCTACGAGCAGTACTTC. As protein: CASSLGSTYEQYF.

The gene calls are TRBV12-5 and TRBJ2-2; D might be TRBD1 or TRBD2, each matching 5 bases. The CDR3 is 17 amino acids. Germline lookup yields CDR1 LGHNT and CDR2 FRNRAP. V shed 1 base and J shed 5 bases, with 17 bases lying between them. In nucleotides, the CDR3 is TGTGCTAGTGGTTTGGAGGGGCTCCGCCGCGGGACCGGGGAGCTGTTTTTT. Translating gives CASGLEGLRRGTGELFF.

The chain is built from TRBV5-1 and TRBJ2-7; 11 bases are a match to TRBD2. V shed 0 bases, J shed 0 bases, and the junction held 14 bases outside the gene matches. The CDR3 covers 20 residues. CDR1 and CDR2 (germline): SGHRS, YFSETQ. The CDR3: CASSLDFSSGGPISSYEQYF. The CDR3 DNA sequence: TGCGCCAGCAGCTTGGACTTTTCTAGCGGGGGGCCTATAAGCTCCTACGAGCAGTACTTC.

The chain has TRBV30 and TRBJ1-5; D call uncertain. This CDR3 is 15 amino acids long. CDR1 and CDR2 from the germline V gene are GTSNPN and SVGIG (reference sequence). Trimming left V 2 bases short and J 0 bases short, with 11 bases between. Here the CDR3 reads CAWSPGRYSNQPQHF. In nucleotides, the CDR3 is TGTGCCTGGAGTCCCGGACGGTATAGCAATCAGCCCCAGCATTTT.

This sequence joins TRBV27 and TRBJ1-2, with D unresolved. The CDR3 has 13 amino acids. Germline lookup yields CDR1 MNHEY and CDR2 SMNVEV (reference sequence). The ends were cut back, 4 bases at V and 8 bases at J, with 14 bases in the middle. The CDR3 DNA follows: TGTGCCAGCAGTTCGTCGGCCTGGCGGGGCTACACCTTC. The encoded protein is CASSSSAWRGYTF.

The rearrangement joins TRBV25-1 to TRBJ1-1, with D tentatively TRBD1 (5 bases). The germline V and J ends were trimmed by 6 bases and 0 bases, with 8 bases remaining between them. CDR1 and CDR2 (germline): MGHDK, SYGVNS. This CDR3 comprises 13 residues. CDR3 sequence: CASRTTVNTEAFF. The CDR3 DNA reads TGTGCCAGCAGAACGACAGTGAACACTGAAGCTTTCTTT.

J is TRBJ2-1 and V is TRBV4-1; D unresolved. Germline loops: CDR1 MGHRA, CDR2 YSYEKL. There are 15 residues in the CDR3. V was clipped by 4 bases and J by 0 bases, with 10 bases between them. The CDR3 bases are TGCGCCAGCAGCCTCCAGGATAACTCCTACAATGAGCAGTTCTTC. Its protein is CASSLQDNSYNEQFF.

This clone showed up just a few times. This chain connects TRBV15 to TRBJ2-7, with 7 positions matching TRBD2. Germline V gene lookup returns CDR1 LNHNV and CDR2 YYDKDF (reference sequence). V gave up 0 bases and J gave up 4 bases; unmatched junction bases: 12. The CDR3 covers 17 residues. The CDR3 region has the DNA TGTGCCACCAGCAGAGATCGAAGCGGGACCCGATTTTACGAGCAGTACTTC. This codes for CATSRDRSGTRFYEQYF.

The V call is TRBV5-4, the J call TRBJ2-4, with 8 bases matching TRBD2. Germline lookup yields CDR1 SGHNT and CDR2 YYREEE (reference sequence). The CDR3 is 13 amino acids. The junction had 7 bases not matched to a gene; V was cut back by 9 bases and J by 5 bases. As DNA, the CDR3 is TGTGCCATGGCAGCGGGGGCGGAAAACATTCAGTACTTC. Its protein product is CAMAAGAENIQYF.

The CDR3 nucleotides are TGTGCCTGGAGCTGGACGGGCAGGGAGCCCCAGCATTTT. Translating gives CAWSWTGREPQHF. The J gene is TRBJ1-5, the V gene TRBV30, with D tentatively TRBD1 (5 bases). The CDR3 spans 13 residues. Trimming removed 3 bases from V and 8 bases from J, with 14 bases in between. Germline-derived CDR1 and CDR2 are GTSNPN and SVGIG (reference sequence).

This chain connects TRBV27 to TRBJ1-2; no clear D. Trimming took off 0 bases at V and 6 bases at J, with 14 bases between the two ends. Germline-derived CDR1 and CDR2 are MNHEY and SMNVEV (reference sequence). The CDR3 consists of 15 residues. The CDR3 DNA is TGTGCCAGCAGTTTATCCCTCGGACTGGTGGATGGCTACACCTTC. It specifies CASSLSLGLVDGYTF.

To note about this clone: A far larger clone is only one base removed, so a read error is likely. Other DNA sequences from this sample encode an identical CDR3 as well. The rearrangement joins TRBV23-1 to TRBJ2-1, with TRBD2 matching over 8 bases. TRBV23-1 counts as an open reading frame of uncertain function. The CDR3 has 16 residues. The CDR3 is CASSPIGGGIDNEQFF. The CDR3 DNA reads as TGTGCCAGCAGCCCAATAGGCGGGGGGATTGACAATGAGCAGTTCTTC.

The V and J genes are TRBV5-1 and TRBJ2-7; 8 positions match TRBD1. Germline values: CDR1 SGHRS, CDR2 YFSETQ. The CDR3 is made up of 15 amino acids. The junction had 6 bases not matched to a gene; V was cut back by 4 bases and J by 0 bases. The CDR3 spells CASSLRDRISYEQYF. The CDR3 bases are TGCGCCAGCAGCCTAAGGGACAGGATCTCCTACGAGCAGTACTTC.

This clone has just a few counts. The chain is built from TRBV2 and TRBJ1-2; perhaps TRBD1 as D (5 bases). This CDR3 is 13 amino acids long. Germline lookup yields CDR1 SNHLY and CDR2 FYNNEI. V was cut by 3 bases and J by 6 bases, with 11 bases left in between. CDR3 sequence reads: CASSDSDIHGYTF. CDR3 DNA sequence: TGTGCCAGCAGTGACTCGGACATACATGGCTACACCTTC.

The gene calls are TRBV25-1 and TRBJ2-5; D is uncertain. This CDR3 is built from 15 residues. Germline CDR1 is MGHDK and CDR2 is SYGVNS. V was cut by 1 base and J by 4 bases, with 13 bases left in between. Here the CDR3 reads CASSEFMGQAETQYF. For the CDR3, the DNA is TGTGCCAGCAGTGAATTTATGGGTCAGGCAGAGACCCAGTACTTC.

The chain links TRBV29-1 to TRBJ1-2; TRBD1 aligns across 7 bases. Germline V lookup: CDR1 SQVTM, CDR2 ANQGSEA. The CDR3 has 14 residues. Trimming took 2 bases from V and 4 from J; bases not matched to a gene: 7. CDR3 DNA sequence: TGCAGCGTTGAAAGCCGGGGACAGCTCTATGGCTACACCTTC. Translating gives CSVESRGQLYGYTF.

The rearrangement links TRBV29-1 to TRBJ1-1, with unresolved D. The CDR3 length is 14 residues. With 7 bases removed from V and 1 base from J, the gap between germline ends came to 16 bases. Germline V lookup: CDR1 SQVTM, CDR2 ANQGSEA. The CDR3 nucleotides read TGCAGCGCTTTGTATAGGATCTCGAACACTGAAGCTTTCTTT. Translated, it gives CSALYRISNTEAFF.

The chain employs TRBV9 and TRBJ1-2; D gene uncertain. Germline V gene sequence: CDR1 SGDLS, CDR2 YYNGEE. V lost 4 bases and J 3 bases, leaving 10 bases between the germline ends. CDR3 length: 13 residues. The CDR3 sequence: CASSFDAHYGYTF. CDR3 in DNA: TGTGCCAGCAGCTTCGACGCCCACTATGGCTACACCTTC. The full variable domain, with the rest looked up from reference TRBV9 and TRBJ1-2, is DSGVTQTPKHLITATGQRVTLRCSPRSGDLSVYWYQQSLDQGLQFLIQYYNGEERAKGNILERFSAQQFPDLHSELNLSSLELGDSALYFCASSFDAHYGYTFGSGTRLTVV.

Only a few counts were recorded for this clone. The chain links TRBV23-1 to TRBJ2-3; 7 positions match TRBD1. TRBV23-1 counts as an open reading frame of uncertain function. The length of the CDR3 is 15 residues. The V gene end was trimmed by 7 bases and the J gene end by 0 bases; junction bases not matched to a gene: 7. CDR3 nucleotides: TGCGCCAGCATCAGACAGGGCCAAAGCACAGATACGCAGTATTTT. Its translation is CASIRQGQSTDTQYF.

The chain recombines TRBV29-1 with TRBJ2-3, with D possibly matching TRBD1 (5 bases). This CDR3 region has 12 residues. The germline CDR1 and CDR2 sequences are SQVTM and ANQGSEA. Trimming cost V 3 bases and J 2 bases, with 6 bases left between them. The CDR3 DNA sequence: TGCAGCGTTGAGACAGACACAGATACGCAGTATTTT. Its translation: CSVETDTDTQYF.

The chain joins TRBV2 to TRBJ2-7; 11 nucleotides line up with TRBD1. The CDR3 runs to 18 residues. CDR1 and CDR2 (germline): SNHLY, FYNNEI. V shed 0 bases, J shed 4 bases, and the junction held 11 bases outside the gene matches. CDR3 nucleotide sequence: TGTGCCAGCAGTGAAGCCATTCCCGGGACAGGGGGTTTATACGAGCAGTACTTC. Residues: CASSEAIPGTGGLYEQYF.

Here the CDR3 reads CASSFGNNQPQHF. DNA of the CDR3: TGTGCCAGCAGCTTTGGGAACAATCAGCCCCAGCATTTT. The rearrangement links TRBV7-3 to TRBJ1-5; D is undetermined. There are 13 residues in the CDR3. V was pared by 3 bases and J by 3 bases, with 6 bases between. Germline V gene sequence: CDR1 SGHTA, CDR2 FQGTGA.

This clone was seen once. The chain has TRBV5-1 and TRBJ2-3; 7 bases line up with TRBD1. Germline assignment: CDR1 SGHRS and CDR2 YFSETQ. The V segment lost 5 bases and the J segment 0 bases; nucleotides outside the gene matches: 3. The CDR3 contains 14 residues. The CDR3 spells CASRQGPSTDTQYF. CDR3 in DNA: TGCGCCAGCAGACAGGGGCCCAGCACAGATACGCAGTATTTT.

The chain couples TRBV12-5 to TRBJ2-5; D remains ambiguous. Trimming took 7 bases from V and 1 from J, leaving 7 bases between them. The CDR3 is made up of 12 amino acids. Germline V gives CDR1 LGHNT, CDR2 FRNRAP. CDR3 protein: CASVGVQETQYF. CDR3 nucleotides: TGTGCTAGTGTTGGGGTCCAAGAGACCCAGTACTTC.

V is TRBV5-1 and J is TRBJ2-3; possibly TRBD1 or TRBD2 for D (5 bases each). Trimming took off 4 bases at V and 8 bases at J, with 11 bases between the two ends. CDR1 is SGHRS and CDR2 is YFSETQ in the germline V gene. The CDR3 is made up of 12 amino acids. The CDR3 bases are TGCGCCAGCAGCCCCGCTGGGGGTACGCAGTATTTT. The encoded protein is CASSPAGGTQYF.

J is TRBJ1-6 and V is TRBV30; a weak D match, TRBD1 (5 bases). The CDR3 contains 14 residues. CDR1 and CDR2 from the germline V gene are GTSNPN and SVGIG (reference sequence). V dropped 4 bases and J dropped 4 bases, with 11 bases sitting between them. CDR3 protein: CAWTRGGYNSPLHF. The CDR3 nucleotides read TGTGCCTGGACCCGGGGGGGATATAATTCACCCCTCCACTTT.

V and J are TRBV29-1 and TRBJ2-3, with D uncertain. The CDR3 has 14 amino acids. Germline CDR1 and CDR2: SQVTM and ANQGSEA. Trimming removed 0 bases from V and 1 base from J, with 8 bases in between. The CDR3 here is CSVEDSTGTDTQYF. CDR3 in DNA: TGCAGCGTTGAAGATTCTACCGGCACAGATACGCAGTATTTT.

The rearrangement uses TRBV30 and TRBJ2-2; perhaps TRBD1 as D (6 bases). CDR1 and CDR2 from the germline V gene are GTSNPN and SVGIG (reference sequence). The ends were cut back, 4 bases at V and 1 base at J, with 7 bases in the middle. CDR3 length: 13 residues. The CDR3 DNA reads TGTGCCTGGACGACAGGGAACACCGGGGAGCTGTTTTTT. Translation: CAWTTGNTGELFF.